A selection of T cell receptor beta chains follows, all from one sample in a study of blood T cell repertoires in COVID-19. Method: immunoSEQ multiplex PCR; TCRdb's copy keeps in-frame clones and lacks some. The sample lists around 78,000 clones; about nine tenths were seen once. The material sequenced was peripheral blood. The receptor source for this set is a woman aged 55-69 years with acute or convalescent COVID-19. Both conserved end residues are part of each CDR3. The D gene is left open where the match is weak. Clone size, where shown, is once, few, many, or a class for clones that have expanded.

J gene: TRBJ1-5
D gene: .
CDR3 length: 13
clone size: few
V gene: TRBV19
CDR3 protein: CASSQGHNQPQHF
CDR3 DNA: TGTGCCAGTAGTCAGGGCCACAATCAGCCCCAGCATTTT

J gene: TRBJ2-7
D gene: TRBD1
CDR3 length: 15
clone size: .
V gene: TRBV6-2/TRBV6-3
CDR3 protein: CASSYSTGGRDEQYF
CDR3 DNA: TGTGCCAGCAGTTACTCCACAGGGGGCAGGGACGAGCAGTACTTC

J gene: TRBJ1-5
D gene: .
CDR3 length: 13
clone size: .
V gene: TRBV12-3/TRBV12-4
CDR3 protein: CASSYRVFGPQHF
CDR3 DNA: TGTGCCAGCAGCTACAGGGTGTTCGGGCCCCAGCATTTT

J gene: TRBJ2-5
D gene: TRBD1
CDR3 length: 14
clone size: .
V gene: TRBV5-6
CDR3 protein: CASSAQTGSETQYF
CDR3 DNA: TGTGCCAGCAGCGCGCAGACAGGGTCAGAGACCCAGTACTTC

J gene: TRBJ2-3
D gene: TRBD2
CDR3 length: 16
clone size: .
V gene: TRBV7-2
CDR3 protein: CASSISLTSGADTQYF
CDR3 DNA: TGTGCCAGCAGCATTAGTTTGACTAGCGGGGCAGATACGCAGTATTTT

J gene: TRBJ2-7
D gene: .
CDR3 length: 15
clone size: .
V gene: TRBV6-5
CDR3 protein: CASSYMDRELYEQYF
CDR3 DNA: TGTGCCAGCAGTTACATGGACCGGGAACTCTACGAGCAGTACTTC

J gene: TRBJ2-7
D gene: TRBD1
CDR3 length: 15
clone size: .
V gene: TRBV4-2
CDR3 protein: CASSQPGQSSYEQYF
CDR3 DNA: TGTGCCAGCAGCCAACCGGGACAGAGCTCCTACGAGCAGTACTTC

J gene: TRBJ1-5
D gene: TRBD1
CDR3 length: 13
clone size: .
V gene: TRBV12-3/TRBV12-4
CDR3 protein: CASSGQVNQPQHF
CDR3 DNA: TGTGCCAGCAGCGGACAGGTAAATCAGCCCCAGCATTTT

J gene: TRBJ1-1
D gene: .
CDR3 length: 13
clone size: once
V gene: TRBV5-1
CDR3 protein: CASSSLTGTEAFF
CDR3 DNA: TGCGCCAGCAGCTCCCTTACGGGTACTGAAGCTTTCTTT

J gene: TRBJ2-2
D gene: TRBD2
CDR3 length: 14
clone size: .
V gene: TRBV28
CDR3 protein: CASYTGGITGELFF
CDR3 DNA: TGTGCCAGTTATACCGGGGGGATCACCGGGGAGCTGTTTTTT